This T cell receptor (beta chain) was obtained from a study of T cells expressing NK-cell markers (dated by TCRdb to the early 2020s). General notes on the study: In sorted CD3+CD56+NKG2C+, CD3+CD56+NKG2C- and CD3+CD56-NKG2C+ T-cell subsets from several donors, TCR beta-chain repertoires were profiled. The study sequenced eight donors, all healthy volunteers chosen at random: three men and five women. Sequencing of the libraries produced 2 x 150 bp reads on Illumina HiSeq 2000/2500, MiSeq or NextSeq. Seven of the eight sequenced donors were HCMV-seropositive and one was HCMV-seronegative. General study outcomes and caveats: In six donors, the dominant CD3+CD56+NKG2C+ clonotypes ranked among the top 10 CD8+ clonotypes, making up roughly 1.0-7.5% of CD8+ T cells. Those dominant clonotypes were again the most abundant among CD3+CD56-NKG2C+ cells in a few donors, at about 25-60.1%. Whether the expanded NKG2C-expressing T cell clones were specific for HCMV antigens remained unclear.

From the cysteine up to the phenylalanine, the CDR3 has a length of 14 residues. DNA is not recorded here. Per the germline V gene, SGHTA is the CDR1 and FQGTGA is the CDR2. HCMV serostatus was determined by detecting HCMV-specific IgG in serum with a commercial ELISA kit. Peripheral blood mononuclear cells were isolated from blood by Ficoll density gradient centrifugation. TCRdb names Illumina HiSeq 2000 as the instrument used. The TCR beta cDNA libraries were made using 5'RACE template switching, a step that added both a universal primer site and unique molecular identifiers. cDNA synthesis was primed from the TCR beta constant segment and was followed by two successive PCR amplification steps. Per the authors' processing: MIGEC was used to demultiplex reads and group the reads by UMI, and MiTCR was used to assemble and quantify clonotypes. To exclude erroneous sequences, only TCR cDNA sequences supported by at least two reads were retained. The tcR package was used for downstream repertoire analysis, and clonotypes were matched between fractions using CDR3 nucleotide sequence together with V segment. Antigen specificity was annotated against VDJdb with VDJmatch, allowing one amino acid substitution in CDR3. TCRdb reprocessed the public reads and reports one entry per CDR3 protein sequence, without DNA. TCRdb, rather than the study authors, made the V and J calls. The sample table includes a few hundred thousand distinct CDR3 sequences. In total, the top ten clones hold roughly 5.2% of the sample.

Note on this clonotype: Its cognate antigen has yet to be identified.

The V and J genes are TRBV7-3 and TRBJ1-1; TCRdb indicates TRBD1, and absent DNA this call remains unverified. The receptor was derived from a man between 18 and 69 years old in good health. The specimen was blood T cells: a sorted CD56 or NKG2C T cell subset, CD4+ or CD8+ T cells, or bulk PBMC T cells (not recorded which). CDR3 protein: CASNSGTGGTEAFF.